A selection of T cell receptor beta chains follows, all from one sample in a study of lymphopenia after photon versus proton radiotherapy. The table came from immunoSEQ multiplex PCR; TCRdb's copy has only in-frame clones and leaves some out. The data show approximately 80,000 clones, more than 70% seen once. This material consisted of peripheral blood, taken from a patient treated with proton-based radiotherapy. These receptors were collected from a man between 60 and 70 years old with pancreatic cancer. CDR3s include the opening cysteine and the closing phenylalanine or tryptophan. A D gene is named only where the DNA matches it firmly. Not all rows give a size; the values are once, few, many and, for expanded clones, a class.

D | size | J | V | DNA | CDR3
TRBD2 | NA | TRBJ2-2 | TRBV11-2 | TGTGCCAGCAGCTCCCTCGGCTCGGGAGGAAGAACCGGGGAGCTGTTTTTT | CASSSLGSGGRTGELFF
NA | once | TRBJ2-7 | TRBV7-2 | TGTGCCAGCAGCTCCTCCGCCAACTACGAGCAGTACTTC | CASSSSANYEQYF
TRBD1 | NA | TRBJ1-4 | TRBV28 | TGTGCCAGCAGTTTAGGGGACAGGGTTCGTGAAAAACTGTTTTTT | CASSLGDRVREKLFF
NA | NA | TRBJ2-7 | TRBV5-4 | TGTGCCAGCAGCTCGGACTCATTCTACGAGCAGTACTTC | CASSSDSFYEQYF
NA | NA | TRBJ1-1 | TRBV4-1 | TGCGCCAGCAGCCAGCCGGGACGGATGAACACTGAAGCTTTCTTT | CASSQPGRMNTEAFF
TRBD2 | NA | TRBJ2-3 | TRBV28 | TGTGCCAGCAGTTTGGTCGGACTAGCACGGACAGATACGCAGTATTTT | CASSLVGLARTDTQYF
NA | NA | TRBJ2-7 | TRBV6-1 | TGTGCCAGCAGTGAAAGGAGAATACGGGGTTACGAGCAGTACTTC | CASSERRIRGYEQYF
TRBD2 | NA | TRBJ2-1 | TRBV4-1 | TGCGCCAGCAGCCACCCGGGACTAGCGGCTTTATACAATGAGCAGTTCTTC | CASSHPGLAALYNEQFF
TRBD1 | NA | TRBJ2-7 | TRBV9 | TGTGCCAGCAGCGTAGTAGATGGGACAGGCGAGCAGTACTTC | CASSVVDGTGEQYF
NA | NA | TRBJ2-7 | TRBV6-1 | TGTGCCAGCAGTGAACAACAGGGAGGCTACGAGCAGTACTTC | CASSEQQGGYEQYF
TRBD1 | NA | TRBJ1-2 | TRBV29-1 | TGCAGCGTTATGAGACAGGGTTATGGCTACACCTTC | CSVMRQGYGYTF
TRBD1 | once | TRBJ1-4 | TRBV28 | TGTGCCAGCAGTTGGACAGGGGCTAATGAAAAACTGTTTTTT | CASSWTGANEKLFF
TRBD2 | NA | TRBJ2-1 | TRBV18 | TGTGCCAGTTTCCGAGAGGCGGGAGGGCCCGGCAATGAGCAGTTCTTC | CASFREAGGPGNEQFF
NA | once | TRBJ2-6 | TRBV11-2 | TGTGCCAGCAGCTCCCTGTCGGGGAACTTACTCTCTGGGGCCAACGTCCTGACTTTC | CASSSLSGNLLSGANVLTF
TRBD1 | once | TRBJ1-4 | TRBV13 | TGTGCCAGCTCGGGGACAGGGCATCGGTCGACTAATGAAAAACTGTTTTTT | CASSGTGHRSTNEKLFF
NA | NA | TRBJ2-2 | TRBV6-1 | TGTGCCAGCGGGGTAACGAGCACCGGGGAGCTGTTTTTT | CASGVTSTGELFF
NA | NA | TRBJ2-7 | TRBV29-1 | TGCAGCGTCGTGTTCCGGAGGGCAGCCGAGCAGTACTTC | CSVVFRRAAEQYF
NA | once | TRBJ1-1 | TRBV19 | TGTGCCAGCCGATTAGGGCCAGGGTCCCACACTGAAGCTTTCTTT | CASRLGPGSHTEAFF
TRBD1 | NA | TRBJ2-3 | TRBV27 | TGTGCCAGCAGTTTACAACCGGGACAGGGGGCTGATGGCACAGATACGCAGTATTTT | CASSLQPGQGADGTDTQYF
NA | NA | TRBJ1-2 | TRBV28 | TGTGCCAGCAGGATCGGTGGGGGGCGCACTAACTATGGCTACACCTTC | CASRIGGGRTNYGYTF
TRBD2 | NA | TRBJ2-1 | TRBV5-1 | TGCGCCAGCAGCTTGGTTGCGGGAGGGCCAAGGAATGAGCAGTTCTTC | CASSLVAGGPRNEQFF
TRBD1 | NA | TRBJ2-6 | TRBV5-1 | TGCGCCAGCAGCCGGGACAGCCAACGAAGGGCTGGGGCCAACGTCCTGACTTTC | CASSRDSQRRAGANVLTF
NA | few | TRBJ1-5 | TRBV5-6 | TGTGCCAGCAGCTTGGGGGATCAGCCCCAGCATTTT | CASSLGDQPQHF